This T cell receptor beta chain was documented in a study of shared clonotypes between healthy human individuals. Study results and caveats: Clonotypes shared by all four sorted-subset donors had higher generation probabilities than non-shared clonotypes.

All donors qualified as healthy HIV-negative adults and had experienced no recent acute infections or vaccinations. In the case of this clone: Its specificity is not known.

The germline gives CDR1 LNHNV, CDR2 YYDKDF (reference sequence). With 5 bases clipped from V and 1 base from J, the junction kept 11 bases outside the gene matches. CDR3 length: 16 amino acids. For sorted subsets, approximately 0.2 ug DNA per replicate equaled about 30,000 T cell genomes. TCRdb's copy holds only in-frame clones and misses some; the assay was immunoSEQ multiplex PCR. The sample includes 650,000 to 800,000 clones, 72% of them seen just once. Specimen: memory CD4+ T cells sorted from blood. Subset denoted: CD45RA-negative fraction. This sequence was found in a woman younger than 45 in good health. The rearrangement joins TRBV15 to TRBJ2-7; 7 bases line up with TRBD2. CDR3 sequence: CATSGGTMVRSYEQYF. The CDR3 region has the DNA TGTGCCACCAGCGGAGGGACTATGGTTAGGTCCTACGAGCAGTACTTC.